A single sample gave rise to the 12 T cell receptor beta chains below, sequenced in a study of blood T cell repertoires in COVID-19. Generated by immunoSEQ multiplex PCR, the TCRdb table keeps only in-frame clones and is missing some. The sample contains 45,000 to 60,000 clones, more than 75% of which appear only once. Sequences were obtained from PBMCs or T cells enriched from blood (not recorded which). The receptors were sampled from a woman between 50 and 59 years old with acute COVID-19.

The chain couples TRBV21-1 to TRBJ2-2; the listed D gene, TRBD2, was not tested against the DNA. TRBV21-1 is a pseudogene segment. The CDR3 has 17 residues. The CDR3: CASSSGAGGPNTGELFF. CDR3 nucleotides: TGTGCCAGCAGCAGTGGAGCGGGGGGCCCGAACACCGGGGAGCTGTTTTTT.

The chain employs TRBV29-1 and TRBJ1-1; 8 nucleotides line up with TRBD1. CDR3 length equals 13 residues. V lost 5 bases, J lost 5 bases, and 7 bases stayed unmatched. From germline, CDR1 is SQVTM and CDR2 ANQGSEA. DNA of the CDR3: TGCAGCGTTCGACAGGGGCGGGATACTGAAGCTTTCTTT. Encoded protein: CSVRQGRDTEAFF.

V is TRBV29-1 and J is TRBJ1-1; no definite D call. CDR3 size: 12 residues. The V gene lost 4 bases and the J gene lost 0 bases, with 6 bases spanning the gap. Looked up from germline, CDR1 is SQVTM and CDR2 is ANQGSEA. CDR3 nucleotides: TGCAGCGTTGGCGAAATGAACACTGAAGCTTTCTTT. Its translation is CSVGEMNTEAFF.

The CDR3 here is CASSLTGGDEKLFF. CDR3 nucleotide sequence: TGTGCCAGCAGCTTGACAGGGGGGGACGAAAAACTGTTTTTT. The V and J genes are TRBV5-5 and TRBJ1-4; 8 nucleotides line up with TRBD1. Germline CDR1 SGHKS, CDR2 YYEKEE (reference sequence). Losses at the gene ends were 1 base for V and 8 bases for J; bases not matched to a gene: 4. The CDR3 spans 14 residues.

The V call is TRBV5-1, the J call TRBJ1-4, with 9 bases that match TRBD1. V lost 2 bases and J lost 4; bases outside the gene matches: 3. CDR3 length equals 15 residues. CDR1 SGHRS and CDR2 YFSETQ come from the germline V gene. The CDR3, as DNA: TGCGCCAGCAGCTTACAGGGGGCGAATAATGAAAAACTGTTTTTT. Amino acid sequence: CASSLQGANNEKLFF.

This clone was detected a few times. The CDR3 nucleotides are TGTGCCAGCAGTGAATTAAGTTTTCGCCGGGATGAGCAGTTCTTC. Its translation is CASSELSFRRDEQFF. The chain couples TRBV6-1 to TRBJ2-1, with D unclear. The CDR3 extends over 15 amino acids. Germline-derived CDR1 and CDR2 are MNHNS and SASEGT. Trimming took off 2 bases at V and 8 bases at J, with 16 bases between the two ends.

As DNA, the CDR3 is TGTGCCAGCAGCGGGACTTTAAGCTCCTATAATTCACCCCTCCACTTT. Translated, it gives CASSGTLSSYNSPLHF. The gene calls are TRBV11-2 and TRBJ1-6, with a possible D match to TRBD1 (5 bases). V lost 5 bases to trimming and J lost 0 bases, with 11 bases between them. CDR1 SGHAT and CDR2 FQNNGV come from the germline V gene. CDR3 length: 16 residues. The whole variable domain, remainder taken from reference TRBV11-2 and TRBJ1-6, is EAGVAQSPRYKIIEKRQSVAFWCNPISGHATLYWYQQILGQGPKLLIQFQNNGVVDDSQLPKDRFSAERLKGVDSTLKIQPAKLEDSAVYLCASSGTLSSYNSPLHFGNGTRLTVT.

This chain's CDR3 is CASSLRVGNTIYF. For the CDR3, the DNA is TGTGCCAGCAGCTTGCGGGTTGGAAACACCATATATTTT. The chain joins TRBV5-6 to TRBJ1-3; no firm D call. Per germline, CDR1 SGHDT and CDR2 YYEEEE. This CDR3 comprises 13 residues. V was shortened by 1 base and J by 3 bases, with 5 bases between the two germline ends. The complete variable domain, with remaining parts taken from reference TRBV5-6 and TRBJ1-3, reads DAGVTQSPTHLIKTRGQQVTLRCSPKSGHDTVSWYQQALGQGPQFIFQYYEEEERQRGNFPDRFSGHQFPNYSSELNVNALLLGDSALYLCASSLRVGNTIYFGEGSWLTVV.

V is TRBV30 and J is TRBJ2-5; maybe TRBD2 (5 bases). CDR3 length equals 15 residues. Per germline, CDR1 GTSNPN and CDR2 SVGIG (reference sequence). V was pared by 0 bases and J by 2 bases, with 13 bases between. The DNA for the CDR3 is TGTGCCTGGAGTGTACTGGGCGGGCCTCAAGAGACCCAGTACTTC. It codes for CAWSVLGGPQETQYF. Complete variable domain (other parts from reference TRBV30 and TRBJ2-5): SQTIHQWPATLVQPVGSPLSLECTVEGTSNPNLYWYRQAAGRGLQLLFYSVGIGQISSEVPQNLSASRPQDRQFILSSKKLLLSDSGFYLCAWSVLGGPQETQYFGPGTRLLVL.

This clone appeared once. CDR3 loop: CASSLTPGVNYGYTF. As DNA, the CDR3 is TGTGCCAGCAGTTTAACCCCGGGAGTTAACTATGGCTACACCTTC. V usage is TRBV27 and J usage is TRBJ1-2; D uncertain. This CDR3 is built from 15 residues. Germline loops: CDR1 MNHEY, CDR2 SMNVEV (reference sequence). V lost 2 bases, J lost 1 base, and 11 bases lay in between.

The chain links TRBV13 to TRBJ1-2; 7 bases fit TRBD1. Germline CDR1 and CDR2: PRHDT and FYEKMQ (reference sequence). This CDR3 is built from 14 residues. The V gene end was trimmed by 2 bases and the J gene end by 8 bases; junction bases not matched to a gene: 8. The CDR3 region is CASSLRQGDRGYTF. CDR3 coding DNA: TGTGCCAGCAGCTTACGACAGGGAGATAGAGGCTACACCTTC.

This rearrangement joins TRBV4-2 to TRBJ2-6, with D unresolved. The germline CDR1 and CDR2 sequences are LGHNA and YNFKEQ. The length of the CDR3 is 16 residues. Trimming left V 1 base short and J 1 base short, with 8 bases between. CDR3 DNA: TGTGCCAGCAGCCAAGCTATGCGATCTGGGGCCAACGTCCTGACTTTC. It translates to CASSQAMRSGANVLTF.